This T cell receptor beta chain was retrieved from a study of identical twins. Template switching added a universal primer site, and cDNA bore unique molecular identifiers. TCRdb passed the 5' RACE reads through MiXCR, listing each CDR3 protein once. The sample lists around 370,000 distinct CDR3 sequences; 9% were seen once. General study findings and limits: Out-of-frame alpha sequences shared by twins showed excess low generation probability. Abundant cord blood beta clonotypes carried fewer insertions; memory repertoires showed none.

This clonotype was counted between two and nine times. Its antigen is unidentified. The CDR3 is made up of 15 amino acids. V dropped 3 bases and J dropped 2; count of bases not matched to a gene: 5. The rearrangement joins TRBV12-3 or TRBV12-4 to TRBJ1-2; 8 positions agree with TRBD1. The sample was naive T cells sorted from blood. The source is a woman between 45 and 60 years old in good health. CDR3 DNA: TGTGCCAGCAGTTTGGGACAGGCCCTAAACTATGGCTACACCTTC. This gives the protein CASSLGQALNYGYTF.